This T cell receptor (beta chain) was observed in a study of HIV-infected children after antiretroviral therapy interruption. About the research overall: Recorded EBV and CMV exposure existed for most children. Continuous-treatment samples came from weeks 0, 48 and 150.

The CDR3 runs 16 residues. Unique molecular identifiers were included in an RNA-based 3' RACE TCR library. TCRdb re-derived calls from the 3' RACE reads in MiXCR, one entry per CDR3 protein. The repertoire holds more than 85,000 distinct CDR3 sequences, with less than 7% as singletons. The sample's treatment: PENTA 11 planned treatment interruption arm or continuous ART arm. This clonotype was counted ten times or more. The V gene is TRBV12-1, the J gene TRBJ2-7. TRBV12-1 is tagged as a pseudogene. The starting material was CD45RA+ CD4+ T cells from PBMCs, pooled from several time points, obtained from a donor given antiretroviral therapy, either interrupted or continuous. Subset reported: naive CD4+ CD45RA+ CD45RO- T cells. The source of this sequence is a pool of human donors with HIV. The CDR3 nucleotides read TGTGCCAGCAGCTTTTTTGAGCGGGAGACATCCTACGAGCAGTACTTC. Amino acids: CASSFFERETSYEQYF.